One sample yielded the 3 T cell receptor beta chains listed below, sequenced in a study of neurological immune-mediated disorders. TCRdb fed the 5' RACE reads into MiXCR, producing one record per CDR3 protein. The sample yields around 90,000 distinct CDR3 sequences, less than 15% seen once. Sample time point: longitudinal time-point 2. The sample consisted of PBMCs. The receptors originated from a female donor with HTLV-1-associated myelopathy (HAM/TSP).

This clonotype was seen repeatedly, ten times or more. The chain combines TRBV5-4 with TRBJ2-2; 11 positions match TRBD2. CDR1 SGHNT and CDR2 YYREEE come from the germline V gene (reference sequence). This CDR3 contains 18 residues. The trim removed 0 bases at V and 3 bases at J, leaving 7 bases unmatched. CDR3: CASSLARSGGAYTGELFF. CDR3 nucleotides: TGTGCCAGCAGCTTGGCTCGTAGCGGGGGGGCGTACACCGGGGAGCTGTTTTTT.

This clonotype occurred many times. The rearrangement joins TRBV7-7 to TRBJ1-4; D remains unclear. This CDR3 has 14 residues. Trimming pared 5 bases from V and 8 bases from J, leaving 15 bases between. Looked up from germline, CDR1 is SSHAT and CDR2 is FNYEAQ (reference sequence). The CDR3 spells CASSPLGRGEKLFF. DNA of the CDR3: TGTGCCAGCAGCCCCTTGGGCCGCGGCGAAAAACTGTTTTTT.

There are many counts of this clonotype. This chain connects TRBV5-1 to TRBJ2-3; 7 bases agree with TRBD1. V dropped 2 bases and J dropped 6; count of bases not matched to a gene: 9. CDR3 length: 15 residues. Germline V lookup: CDR1 SGHRS, CDR2 YFSETQ. CDR3 sequence: CASSFSGGNFDTQYF. DNA for the CDR3: TGCGCCAGCAGCTTCTCAGGGGGAAATTTCGATACGCAGTATTTT.